This TCR beta chain was captured by sequencing in a study of cytomegalovirus exposure and HLA in healthy donors. Study conclusions and caveats: Cytomegalovirus-associated status was assigned to roughly 160 TCR beta chains.

J lost 4 bases, V lost 4 bases, and 10 bases had no gene match. This CDR3 has 18 amino acids. Germline CDR1 is SGHNT and CDR2 is YYREEE (reference sequence). In regard to this clone: Its antigen is still unknown.

The assay was immunoSEQ multiplex PCR, and TCRdb's table has in-frame clones only and misses some. The top ten hold 1% to 1.5% of the sample, which has about 240,000 clones, about 90% seen once. The sequenced sample consisted of PBMCs. The receptor comes from a woman in her 30s in good health and CMV-seropositive. The chain is built from TRBV5-4 and TRBJ2-5; 16 nucleotides line up with TRBD2. CDR3 sequence: CASSPGLAGGPGRETQYF. The CDR3 DNA follows: TGTGCCAGCAGCCCGGGACTAGCGGGAGGGCCCGGCCGAGAGACCCAGTACTTC.